These 20 T cell receptor beta chains originate from one sample sequenced in a study of Ad26.COV2.S vaccination and SARS-CoV-2 variants. Here immunoSEQ multiplex PCR was the method, and the copy in TCRdb shows in-frame clones only, minus some. The table records 350,000 to 600,000 clones, roughly nine tenths of them present only once. The sample's treatment: roughly 20 received Ad26.COV2.S at low or high dose, single or two shots; about five received placebo; per-sample allocation not given. The investigators took samples on day 63 after the first vaccine or placebo injection. Sample: peripheral blood, taken in a trial of Ad26.COV2.S vaccine versus placebo. All receptors come from a person aged 18-65 years who received the Ad26.COV2.S COVID-19 vaccine or a placebo.

The J gene is TRBJ2-2, the V gene TRBV7-8, with no clear D. Looked up from germline, CDR1 is SGHVS and CDR2 is FQNEAQ. This CDR3 spans 13 amino acids. Trimming removed 5 bases from V and 9 bases from J, with 13 bases in between. CDR3 sequence (DNA): TGTGCCAGCAGCCTTCGACTGGATAGGGAGCTGTTTTTT. Its translation: CASSLRLDRELFF.

The chain employs TRBV5-6 and TRBJ1-2; 7 nucleotides align to TRBD1. The CDR3 covers 15 residues. CDR1 and CDR2 from the germline V gene are SGHDT and YYEEEE. The V segment lost 0 bases and the J segment 1 base; nucleotides outside the gene matches: 3. This CDR3 is CASSLGQGGNYGYTF. The CDR3 region has the DNA TGTGCCAGCAGCTTGGGGCAGGGGGGTAACTATGGCTACACCTTC.

CDR3 nucleotides: TGTGCCAGCAGCTCACTAGGGGGGACATCGGCCAACACCATATATTTT. It specifies CASSSLGGTSANTIYF. The rearrangement joins TRBV14 to TRBJ1-3; D perhaps matches TRBD1 (6 bases). This CDR3 has 16 amino acids. Trimming shortened V by 5 bases and J by 7 bases, and 21 bases separated the two germline ends. Germline CDR1 is SGHDN and CDR2 is FVKESK.

The chain employs TRBV18 and TRBJ2-2; D might be TRBD2 (5 bases). The CDR3 consists of 15 residues. The ends were cut back, 2 bases at V and 0 bases at J, with 7 bases in the middle. The germline gives CDR1 KGHSH, CDR2 LQKENI. The CDR3 here is CASSPRTPNTGELFF. Here the CDR3 DNA reads TGTGCCAGCTCACCAAGGACTCCGAACACCGGGGAGCTGTTTTTT.

As regards this clone: Mismatch with germline at one junction end may stem from a read error. J is TRBJ1-5 and V is TRBV19; TRBD1 might be the D (5 bases). This CDR3 spans 17 amino acids. Germline CDR1 is LNHDA and CDR2 is SQIVND (reference sequence). The CDR3 DNA sequence: TGTGCGAGTAGAGTCTCGGGGGGGGTTGTTAGCAATCAGCCCCAGCATTTT. Protein sequence: CASRVSGGVVSNQPQHF.

This chain joins TRBV7-9 and TRBJ2-7; 10 bases line up with TRBD1. Germline CDR1 SEHNR, CDR2 FQNEAQ (reference sequence). The CDR3 covers 16 residues. V dropped 0 bases and J dropped 4; count of bases not matched to a gene: 6. CDR3 nucleotide sequence: TGTGCCAGCAGCTTAGCCTGGGGGACAGGGGAGTACGAGCAGTACTTC. As protein: CASSLAWGTGEYEQYF.

V usage is TRBV7-2 and J usage is TRBJ1-5, with a weak D call TRBD1 (6 bases). This CDR3 region has 15 residues. Per the germline V gene, CDR1 is SGHTA and CDR2 is FQGNSA. Between the trimmed V and J ends, which lost 1 base and 6 bases, there was a span of 13 bases. The CDR3 nucleotides are TGTGCCAGCAGCTTAGTAGGGGCAGGGGCTCAGCCCCAGCATTTT. This encodes CASSLVGAGAQPQHF.

This chain's CDR3 is CASSQGGQGAYEQYF. The CDR3 coding sequence is TGCGCCAGCAGCCAAGGGGGACAGGGGGCCTACGAGCAGTACTTC. The chain carries TRBV4-1 and TRBJ2-7, with TRBD1 matching over 11 bases. This CDR3 comprises 15 residues. The germline CDR1 and CDR2 sequences are MGHRA and YSYEKL. V shed 1 base and J 2 bases; nucleotides not matched to a gene: 1.

The rearrangement joins TRBV6-6 to TRBJ1-1; a possible D gene is TRBD1 (5 bases). Germline CDR1 MNHNY, CDR2 SVGAGI (reference sequence). Trimming shortened V by 6 bases and J by 4 bases, and 15 bases separated the two germline ends. CDR3 length: 14 residues. CDR3 in amino acids: CASRPMSGTTEAFF. CDR3 in DNA: TGTGCCAGCAGACCCATGTCAGGGACCACTGAAGCTTTCTTT.

The chain employs TRBV7-2 and TRBJ2-1; TRBD2 agrees at 8 bases. V gave up 0 bases and J gave up 3 bases; unmatched junction bases: 7. CDR1 and CDR2 from the germline V gene are SGHTA and FQGNSA. The CDR3 is made up of 17 amino acids. DNA of the CDR3: TGTGCCAGCAGCTTAGCAGGAAGCGGGGGAGTCTACAATGAGCAGTTCTTC. Protein sequence: CASSLAGSGGVYNEQFF.

CDR3 coding DNA: TGTGCCTGGAGTGTACGGGCCCACGGTCATATATATTTT. This codes for CAWSVRAHGHIYF. This chain uses TRBV30 with TRBJ1-3; no firm D call. The length of the CDR3 is 13 residues. Deletions cut 0 bases from V and 13 bases from J, with 16 bases between. CDR1 and CDR2 from the germline V gene are GTSNPN and SVGIG (reference sequence). Combining the CDR3 with reference TRBV30 and TRBJ1-3 gives the whole variable domain SQTIHQWPATLVQPVGSPLSLECTVEGTSNPNLYWYRQAAGRGLQLLFYSVGIGQISSEVPQNLSASRPQDRQFILSSKKLLLSDSGFYLCAWSVRAHGHIYFGEGSWLTVV.

V usage is TRBV5-1 and J usage is TRBJ2-7, with 15 bases fitting TRBD2. V was clipped by 4 bases and J by 4 bases; unmatched bases: 9. Germline CDR1 reads SGHRS; CDR2 reads YFSETQ. CDR3 length: 17 residues. The CDR3 DNA follows: TGCGCCAGCAGCCACGGACTAGCGGGAGGGCCAGTATACGAGCAGTACTTC. Translated, it gives CASSHGLAGGPVYEQYF.

The rearrangement uses TRBV10-3 and TRBJ1-1; 7 nucleotides align to TRBD1. With 10 bases clipped from V and 5 bases from J, the junction kept 10 bases outside the gene matches. The CDR3 is 13 residues long. Germline values: CDR1 ENHRY, CDR2 SYGVKD. The CDR3 DNA reads TGTGCCACCGAGACAGGGATGGGAACTGAAGCTTTCTTT. Translation: CATETGMGTEAFF.

This rearrangement joins TRBV11-3 to TRBJ2-1; D tentatively reads TRBD1 or TRBD2 (6 bases each). V lost 5 bases to trimming and J lost 7 bases, with 18 bases between them. The germline V gene has CDR1 SGHNT and CDR2 YENEEA. This CDR3 contains 15 residues. The CDR3: CASSLGGSGKNEQFF. The CDR3 region has the DNA TGTGCCAGCAGCCTAGGGGGTAGCGGAAAAAATGAGCAGTTCTTC.

This clone is a singleton in its sample. The chain is built from TRBV7-2 and TRBJ2-3, with TRBD2 identical over 14 bases. The germline gives CDR1 SGHTA, CDR2 FQGNSA. Trimming at V came to 5 bases and at J to 4 bases, leaving 2 bases not matched to a gene. The CDR3 is made up of 15 amino acids. CDR3 DNA: TGTGCCAGCAGCCGGACTAGCGGGAGGCCAGATACGCAGTATTTT. Residues: CASSRTSGRPDTQYF.

The chain combines TRBV28 with TRBJ2-7, with D perhaps being TRBD1 or TRBD2 (6 bases each). Germline lookup yields CDR1 MDHEN and CDR2 SYDVKM. CDR3 length equals 15 residues. V dropped 2 bases and J dropped 3 bases, with 14 bases sitting between them. CDR3 DNA: TGTGCCAGCAGTTTAGTCCAAGGGGGGAACTACGAGCAGTACTTC. Amino acid sequence: CASSLVQGGNYEQYF.

The genes are TRBV7-9 and TRBJ2-1, with TRBD1 matching 12 bases. J gave up 8 bases and V 5 bases, and 7 bases lay outside the gene matches. This CDR3 region has 15 residues. Germline V gene sequence: CDR1 SEHNR, CDR2 FQNEAQ (reference sequence). The CDR3 coding sequence is TGTGCCAGCAGCCACGGGACAGGGGGCATATATGAGCAGTTCTTC. Protein sequence: CASSHGTGGIYEQFF.

This chain connects TRBV28 to TRBJ2-7; the D call may be TRBD1 or TRBD2 (5 bases each). V was trimmed by 4 bases and J by 2 bases, leaving 18 bases between them. The CDR3 totals 16 residues. Per germline, CDR1 MDHEN and CDR2 SYDVKM. DNA of the CDR3: TGTGCCAGCAGTTCCCCCGGGACCGTTTTGACCTACGAGCAGTACTTC. Encoded protein: CASSSPGTVLTYEQYF. Supplemented by reference TRBV28 and TRBJ2-7, the full variable domain reads DVKVTQSSRYLVKRTGEKVFLECVQDMDHENMFWYRQDPGLGLRLIYFSYDVKMKEKGDIPEGYSVSREKKERFSLILESASTNQTSMYLCASSSPGTVLTYEQYFGPGTRLTVT.

The J gene is TRBJ1-3, the V gene TRBV6-5, with TRBD1 as a possible D gene (5 bases). Looked up from germline, CDR1 is MNHEY and CDR2 is SVGAGI. This CDR3 has 14 residues. Trimming shortened V by 2 bases and J by 2 bases, and 7 bases separated the two germline ends. The CDR3 region is CASSYKGTGNTIYF. The CDR3 coding sequence is TGTGCCAGCAGTTACAAGGGGACTGGAAACACCATATATTTT.

CDR3 nucleotides: TGTGCCAGCAGCCAATCGGATCTAGCCTATGGCTACACCTTC. It is translated as CASSQSDLAYGYTF. The chain recombines TRBV3-1 (or the pseudogene TRBV3-2) with TRBJ1-2; D unclear. The CDR3 is 14 residues long. CDR1 LGHDT and CDR2 YNNKEL come from the germline V gene (reference sequence). V lost 2 bases to trimming and J lost 4 bases, with 11 bases between them.